This is a list of T cell receptor beta chains from one sample in a study of CD8 T cells in ankylosing spondylitis. Each CDR3 protein is one row after TCRdb ran MiXCR on the 5' RACE reads. The sample includes about 130,000 distinct CDR3 sequences, roughly 9% of them seen just once. The sequenced material came from blood, either unsorted or a sorted T cell fraction (not recorded which). These receptors were obtained from a male donor with ankylosing spondylitis or in good health (not recorded which). Each CDR3 is given with its conserved first and last residue. D genes are given only for firm matches. The listing skips clone size in some rows; elsewhere it reads once, few, many or a size class.

v_call	clone_size	j_call	d_call	cdr3_aa	cdr3_nt
TRBV4-3	few	TRBJ2-7	TRBD1	CASSQRTGGTYEQYF	TGCGCCAGCAGCCAACGGACAGGGGGCACCTACGAGCAGTACTTC
TRBV5-6	many	TRBJ2-1	TRBD2	CASSLSASGYNEQFF	TGTGCCAGCAGCTTGTCTGCTAGCGGATATAATGAGCAGTTCTTC
TRBV24-1	.	TRBJ2-3	TRBD2	CATSGGSGRRADTQYF	TGTGCCACCAGTGGGGGTAGCGGGAGACGCGCAGATACGCAGTATTTT
TRBV5-1	many	TRBJ1-3	.	CASSHDISAGNTIYF	TGCGCCAGCAGCCACGACATCTCGGCTGGAAACACCATATATTTT
TRBV20-1	many	TRBJ1-1	.	CSARGHHEAFF	TGCAGTGCTAGAGGGCATCATGAAGCTTTCTTT
TRBV20-1	few	TRBJ2-1	.	CSAPPGANEQFF	TGCAGTGCTCCTCCCGGGGCCAATGAGCAGTTCTTC
TRBV25-1	many	TRBJ1-6	.	CASRGPNSPLHF	TGTGCCAGCAGGGGACCCAATTCACCCCTCCACTTT
TRBV20-1	few	TRBJ1-1	.	CRGARLSNTEAFF	TGCAGAGGGGCGAGGTTGTCGAACACTGAAGCTTTCTTT
TRBV7-9	many	TRBJ1-3	.	CASSARGRGAGNTIYF	TGTGCCAGCAGCGCCCGGGGCCGGGGGGCTGGAAACACCATATATTTT
TRBV18	.	TRBJ1-5	TRBD1	CASSQRTGDIQPQHF	TGTGCCAGCTCGCAAAGGACAGGGGATATTCAGCCCCAGCATTTT